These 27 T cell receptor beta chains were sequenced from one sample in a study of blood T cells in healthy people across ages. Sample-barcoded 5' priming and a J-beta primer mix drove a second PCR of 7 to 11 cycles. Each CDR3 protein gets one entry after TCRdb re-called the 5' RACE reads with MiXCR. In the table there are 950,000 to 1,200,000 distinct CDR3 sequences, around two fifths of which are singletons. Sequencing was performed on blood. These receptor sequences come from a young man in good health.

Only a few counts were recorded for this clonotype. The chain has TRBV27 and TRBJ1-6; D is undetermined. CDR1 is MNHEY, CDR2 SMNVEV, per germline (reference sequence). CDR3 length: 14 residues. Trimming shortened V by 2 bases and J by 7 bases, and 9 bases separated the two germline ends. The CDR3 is CASSLVSENSPLHF. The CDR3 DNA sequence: TGTGCCAGCAGTTTAGTCTCTGAAAATTCACCCCTCCACTTT.

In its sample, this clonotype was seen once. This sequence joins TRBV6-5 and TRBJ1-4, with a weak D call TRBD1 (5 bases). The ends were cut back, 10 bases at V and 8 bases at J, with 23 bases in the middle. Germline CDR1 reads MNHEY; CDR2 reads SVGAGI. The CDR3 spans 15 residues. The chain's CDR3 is CATLGRTGGGEKLFF. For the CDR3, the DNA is TGTGCCACCCTCGGGCGGACCGGGGGAGGAGAAAAACTGTTTTTT.

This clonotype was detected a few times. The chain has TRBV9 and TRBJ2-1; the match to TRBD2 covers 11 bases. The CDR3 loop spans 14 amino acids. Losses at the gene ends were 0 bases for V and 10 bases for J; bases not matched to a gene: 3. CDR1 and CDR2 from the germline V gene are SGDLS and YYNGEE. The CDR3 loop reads CASSVEASGREQFF. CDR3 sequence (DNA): TGTGCCAGCAGCGTAGAGGCTAGCGGGAGGGAGCAGTTCTTC.

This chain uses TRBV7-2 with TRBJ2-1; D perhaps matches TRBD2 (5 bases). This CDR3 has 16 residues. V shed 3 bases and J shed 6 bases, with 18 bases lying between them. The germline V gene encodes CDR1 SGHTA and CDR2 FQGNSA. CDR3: CASSFRGRRVGNEQFF. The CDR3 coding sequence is TGTGCCAGCAGCTTTCGGGGAAGGCGGGTAGGCAATGAGCAGTTCTTC. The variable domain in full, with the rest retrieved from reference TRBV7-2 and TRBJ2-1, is GAGVSQSPSNKVTEKGKDVELRCDPISGHTALYWYRQSLGQGLEFLIYFQGNSAPDKSGLPSDRFSAERTGGSVSTLTIQRTQQEDSAVYLCASSFRGRRVGNEQFFGPGTRLTVL.

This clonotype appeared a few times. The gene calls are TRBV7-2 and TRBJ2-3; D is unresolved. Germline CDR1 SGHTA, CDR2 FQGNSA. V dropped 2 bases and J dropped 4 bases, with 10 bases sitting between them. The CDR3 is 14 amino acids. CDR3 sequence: CASSLNPSPDTQYF. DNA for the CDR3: TGTGCCAGCAGCTTAAATCCATCGCCAGATACGCAGTATTTT.

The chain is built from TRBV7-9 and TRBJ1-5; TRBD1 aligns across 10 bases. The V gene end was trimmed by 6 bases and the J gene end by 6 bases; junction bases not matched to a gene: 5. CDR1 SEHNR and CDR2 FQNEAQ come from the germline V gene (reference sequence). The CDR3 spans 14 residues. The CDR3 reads CASSRDRGSQPQHF. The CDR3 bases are TGTGCCAGCAGTCGGGACAGGGGTAGTCAGCCCCAGCATTTT.

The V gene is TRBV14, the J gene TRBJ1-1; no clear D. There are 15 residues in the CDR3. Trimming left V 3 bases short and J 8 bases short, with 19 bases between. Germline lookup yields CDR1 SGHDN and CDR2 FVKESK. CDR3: CASSHARFTRKEAFF. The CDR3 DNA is TGTGCCAGCAGCCACGCCAGGTTCACGAGGAAAGAAGCTTTCTTT.

The chain's CDR3 is CAISEPGHENYGYTF. Written as DNA, the CDR3 is TGTGCCATCAGTGAGCCTGGGCACGAAAACTATGGCTACACCTTC. The chain combines TRBV10-3 with TRBJ1-2; D unclear. This CDR3 region has 15 residues. Trimming stripped 2 bases from V and 2 bases from J, with 12 bases between. Germline CDR1 ENHRY, CDR2 SYGVKD.

CDR3 amino acids: CATSDPGPGGTEAFF. DNA of the CDR3: TGTGCCACCAGTGACCCCGGACCTGGGGGCACTGAAGCTTTCTTT. The genes are TRBV24-1 and TRBJ1-1; D perhaps matches TRBD1 (5 bases). The CDR3 contains 15 residues. Trimming shortened V by 4 bases and J by 4 bases, and 15 bases separated the two germline ends. Germline CDR1 and CDR2: KGHDR and SFDVKD.

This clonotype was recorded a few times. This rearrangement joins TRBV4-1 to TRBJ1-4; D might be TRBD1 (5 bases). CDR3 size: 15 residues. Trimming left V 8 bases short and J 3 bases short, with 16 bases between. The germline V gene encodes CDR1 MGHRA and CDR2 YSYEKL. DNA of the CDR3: TGCGCCAGCCGACCCGAGGGGATTCCTAATGAAAAACTGTTTTTT. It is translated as CASRPEGIPNEKLFF.

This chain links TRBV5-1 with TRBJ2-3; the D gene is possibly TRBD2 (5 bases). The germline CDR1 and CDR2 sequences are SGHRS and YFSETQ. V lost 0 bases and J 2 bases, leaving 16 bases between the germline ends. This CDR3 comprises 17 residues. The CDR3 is CASSLALSAEVTDTQYF. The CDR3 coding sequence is TGCGCCAGCAGCTTGGCCCTTAGCGCGGAGGTCACAGATACGCAGTATTTT.

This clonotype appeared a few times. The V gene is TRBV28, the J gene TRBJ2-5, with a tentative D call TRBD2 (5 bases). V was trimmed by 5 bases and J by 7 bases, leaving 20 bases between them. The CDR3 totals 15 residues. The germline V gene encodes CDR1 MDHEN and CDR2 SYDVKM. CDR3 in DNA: TGTGCCAGCAGTCCTGACACAACCATCCGGGGGACCCAGTACTTC. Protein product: CASSPDTTIRGTQYF.

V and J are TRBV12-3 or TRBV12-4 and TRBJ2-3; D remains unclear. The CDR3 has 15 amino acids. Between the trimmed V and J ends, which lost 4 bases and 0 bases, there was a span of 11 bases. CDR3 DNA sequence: TGTGCCAGCAGTTATGGCGGACCTAGCACAGATACGCAGTATTTT. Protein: CASSYGGPSTDTQYF.

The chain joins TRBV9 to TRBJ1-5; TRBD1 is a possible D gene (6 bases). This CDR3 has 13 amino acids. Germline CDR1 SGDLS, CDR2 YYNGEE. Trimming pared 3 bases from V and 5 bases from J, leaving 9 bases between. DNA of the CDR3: TGTGCCAGCAGCGGGACAGAACATCAGCCCCAGCATTTT. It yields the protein CASSGTEHQPQHF.

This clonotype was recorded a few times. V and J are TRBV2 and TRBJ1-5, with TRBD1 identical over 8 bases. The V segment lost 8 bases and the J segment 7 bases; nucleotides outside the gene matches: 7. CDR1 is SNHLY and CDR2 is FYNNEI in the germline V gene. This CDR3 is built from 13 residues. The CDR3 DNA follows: TGTGCCAGCCAGGACAGGGTGGAACAGCCCCAGCATTTT. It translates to CASQDRVEQPQHF. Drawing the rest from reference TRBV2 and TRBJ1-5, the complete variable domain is EPEVTQTPSHQVTQMGQEVILRCVPISNHLYFYWYRQILGQKVEFLVSFYNNEISEKSEIFDDQFSVERPDGSNFTLKIRSTKLEDSAMYFCASQDRVEQPQHFGDGTRLSIL.

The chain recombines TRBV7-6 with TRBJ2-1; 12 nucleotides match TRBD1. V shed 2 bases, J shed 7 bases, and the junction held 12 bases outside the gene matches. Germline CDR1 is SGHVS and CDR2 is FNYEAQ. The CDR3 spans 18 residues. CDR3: CASSLTTPGQGAQNEQFF. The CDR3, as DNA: TGTGCCAGCAGCTTAACGACTCCGGGACAGGGGGCGCAGAATGAGCAGTTCTTC.

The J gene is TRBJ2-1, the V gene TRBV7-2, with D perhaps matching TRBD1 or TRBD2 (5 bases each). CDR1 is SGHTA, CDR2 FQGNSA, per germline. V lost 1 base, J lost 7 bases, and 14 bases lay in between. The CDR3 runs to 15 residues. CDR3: CASSLGLGRANEQFF. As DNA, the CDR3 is TGTGCCAGCAGCTTAGGGTTGGGGCGGGCGAATGAGCAGTTCTTC.

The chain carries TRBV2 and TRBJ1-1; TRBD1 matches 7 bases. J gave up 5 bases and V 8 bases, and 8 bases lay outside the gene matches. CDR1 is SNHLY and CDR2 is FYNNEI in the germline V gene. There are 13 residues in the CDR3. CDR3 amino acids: CASELYRGTEAFF. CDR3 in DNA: TGTGCCAGCGAACTTTACAGGGGAACTGAAGCTTTCTTT.

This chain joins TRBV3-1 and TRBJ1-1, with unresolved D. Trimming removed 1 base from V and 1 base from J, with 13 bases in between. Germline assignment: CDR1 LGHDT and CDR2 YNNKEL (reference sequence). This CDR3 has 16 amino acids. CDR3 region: CASSQAGWNPNTEAFF. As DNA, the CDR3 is TGTGCCAGCAGCCAAGCGGGGTGGAACCCGAACACTGAAGCTTTCTTT. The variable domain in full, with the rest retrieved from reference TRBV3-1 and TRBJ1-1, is DTAVSQTPKYLVTQMGNDKSIKCEQNLGHDTMYWYKQDSKKFLKIMFSYNNKELIINETVPNRFSPKSPDKAHLNLHINSLELGDSAVYFCASSQAGWNPNTEAFFGQGTRLTVV.

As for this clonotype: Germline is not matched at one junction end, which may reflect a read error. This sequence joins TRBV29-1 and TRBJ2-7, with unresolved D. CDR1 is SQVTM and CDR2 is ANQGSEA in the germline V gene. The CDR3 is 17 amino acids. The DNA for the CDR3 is TGCAGCATTGAAGATGATCGGACGGGCCTCGACCACAATGAGCAGTACTTC. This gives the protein CSIEDDRTGLDHNEQYF.

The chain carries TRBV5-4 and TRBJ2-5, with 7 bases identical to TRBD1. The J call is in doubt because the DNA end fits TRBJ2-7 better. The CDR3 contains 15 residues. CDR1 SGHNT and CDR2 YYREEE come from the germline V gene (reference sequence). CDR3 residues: CASSLPGTANYEQYF. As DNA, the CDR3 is TGTGCCAGCAGCTTGCCCGGGACAGCAAACTACGAGCAGTACTTC.

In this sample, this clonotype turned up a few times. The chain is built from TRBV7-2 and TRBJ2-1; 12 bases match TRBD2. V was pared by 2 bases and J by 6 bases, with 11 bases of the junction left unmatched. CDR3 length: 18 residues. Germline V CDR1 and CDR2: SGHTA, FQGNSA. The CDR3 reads CASSLIGASGGAPNEQFF. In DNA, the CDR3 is TGTGCCAGCAGCTTAATTGGGGCTAGCGGGGGGGCTCCCAATGAGCAGTTCTTC.

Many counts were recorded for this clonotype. The CDR3 is CSVEDRLARQADTQYF. Here the CDR3 DNA reads TGCAGCGTTGAAGACCGGTTGGCACGGCAGGCAGATACGCAGTATTTT. This chain connects TRBV29-1 to TRBJ2-3; D gene ambiguous. Germline CDR1 and CDR2: SQVTM and ANQGSEA. The CDR3 spans 16 residues. V was clipped by 0 bases and J by 4 bases, with 17 bases between them.

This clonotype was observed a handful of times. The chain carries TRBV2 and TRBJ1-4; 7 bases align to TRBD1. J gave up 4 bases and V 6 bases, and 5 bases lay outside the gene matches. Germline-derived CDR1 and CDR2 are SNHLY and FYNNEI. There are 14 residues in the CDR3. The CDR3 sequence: CASRAGQLNEKLFF. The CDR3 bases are TGTGCCAGCAGAGCGGGACAGCTTAATGAAAAACTGTTTTTT. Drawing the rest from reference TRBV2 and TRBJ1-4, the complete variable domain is EPEVTQTPSHQVTQMGQEVILRCVPISNHLYFYWYRQILGQKVEFLVSFYNNEISEKSEIFDDQFSVERPDGSNFTLKIRSTKLEDSAMYFCASRAGQLNEKLFFGSGTQLSVL.

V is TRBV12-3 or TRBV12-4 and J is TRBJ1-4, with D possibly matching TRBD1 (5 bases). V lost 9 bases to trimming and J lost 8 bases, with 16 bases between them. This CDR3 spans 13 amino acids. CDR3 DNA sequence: TGTGCCAGTGGACCCCCGGGGCGCGAAAAACTGTTTTTT. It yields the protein CASGPPGREKLFF.

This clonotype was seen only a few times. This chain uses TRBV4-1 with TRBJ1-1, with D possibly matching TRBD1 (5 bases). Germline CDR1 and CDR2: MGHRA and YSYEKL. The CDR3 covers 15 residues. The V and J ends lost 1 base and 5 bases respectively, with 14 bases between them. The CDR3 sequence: CASSQVGGGTTEAFF. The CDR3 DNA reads TGCGCCAGCAGCCAAGTGGGGGGAGGAACGACTGAAGCTTTCTTT.

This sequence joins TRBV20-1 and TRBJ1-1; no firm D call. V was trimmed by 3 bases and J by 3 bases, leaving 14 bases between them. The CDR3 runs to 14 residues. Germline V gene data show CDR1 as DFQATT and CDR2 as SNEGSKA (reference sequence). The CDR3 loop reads CSASRATGDTEAFF. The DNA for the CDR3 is TGCAGTGCTAGCCGGGCTACTGGGGACACTGAAGCTTTCTTT.